These T cell receptor beta chains were read from a single sample in a study of molecular identifiers for immune sequencing clone quantification. MiXCR was run by TCRdb on the PCR reads, yielding one entry per CDR3 protein. The sample comprises under 650,000 distinct CDR3 sequences, roughly 21% of which are singletons, and around 0.9% rests with the top ten. The source material was naive CD8+ T cells from blood, with Jurkat cell RNA spiked in. The source of these receptors is a human donor in good health. Some libraries in this study had Jurkat cell RNA spiked in. CDR3s include the opening cysteine and the closing phenylalanine or tryptophan. Each record gives: clone size, V gene, D gene, J gene, CDR3 protein, CDR3 DNA. D genes are given only for firm matches. Not all rows give a size; the values are once, few, many and, for expanded clones, a class.

size: many
V: TRBV20-1
D: .
J: TRBJ1-5
CDR3: CSARSRKPQHF
DNA: TGCAGTGCGCGGTCGCGGAAGCCCCAGCATTTT

size: many
V: TRBV27
D: TRBD2
J: TRBJ2-1
CDR3: CASSISGGGYNEQFF
DNA: TGTGCCAGTAGTATTAGCGGGGGGGGGTACAATGAGCAGTTCTTC

size: many
V: TRBV12-3/TRBV12-4
D: .
J: TRBJ1-1
CDR3: CASTGGGRTEAFF
DNA: TGTGCCAGCACGGGCGGGGGACGCACTGAAGCTTTCTTT

size: few
V: TRBV20-1
D: TRBD2
J: TRBJ2-3
CDR3: CSARSSGGLGTDTQYF
DNA: TGCAGTGCTAGGTCTAGCGGGGGGCTCGGCACAGATACGCAGTATTTT

size: .
V: TRBV20-1
D: .
J: TRBJ2-2
CDR3: CSARDYRGRTGELFF
DNA: TGCAGTGCTAGAGATTACCGGGGTCGAACCGGGGAGCTGTTTTTT

size: many
V: TRBV24-1
D: .
J: TRBJ2-2
CDR3: CATSDTPGTPNTGELFF
DNA: TGTGCCACCAGTGATACACCCGGGACCCCGAACACCGGGGAGCTGTTTTTT

size: many
V: TRBV9
D: .
J: TRBJ2-7
CDR3: CASSVASGREQYF
DNA: TGTGCCAGCAGCGTAGCGTCGGGGCGCGAGCAGTACTTC

size: many
V: TRBV11-2
D: .
J: TRBJ2-3
CDR3: CASRQALGDTDSRFADTQYF
DNA: TGTGCCAGCAGACAGGCACTGGGGGACACCGACTCCCGCTTCGCAGATACGCAGTATTTT

size: many
V: TRBV4-1
D: TRBD2
J: TRBJ2-1
CDR3: CASSGLAGANEQFF
DNA: TGCGCCAGCAGTGGACTAGCGGGGGCGAATGAGCAGTTCTTC

size: few
V: TRBV27
D: TRBD1
J: TRBJ2-7
CDR3: CASSPGPGQGYEQYF
DNA: TGTGCCAGCAGTCCAGGACCGGGACAGGGATACGAGCAGTACTTC

size: many
V: TRBV5-8
D: .
J: TRBJ1-1
CDR3: CASSLGEVLMNTEAFF
DNA: TGTGCCAGCAGCTTGGGGGAAGTACTAATGAACACTGAAGCTTTCTTT

size: many
V: TRBV28
D: .
J: TRBJ2-3
CDR3: CASSPERLGTDTQYF
DNA: TGTGCCAGCAGTCCAGAAAGACTCGGCACAGATACGCAGTATTTT

size: many
V: TRBV7-2
D: .
J: TRBJ2-7
CDR3: CASSPVPDEQYF
DNA: TGTGCCAGCAGCCCCGTGCCGGACGAGCAGTACTTC

size: few
V: TRBV4-3
D: TRBD1
J: TRBJ2-1
CDR3: CASSHGQGRSYNEQFF
DNA: TGCGCCAGCAGCCACGGACAGGGTCGATCCTACAATGAGCAGTTCTTC

size: many
V: TRBV12-5
D: .
J: TRBJ2-7
CDR3: CASGLGEYEQYF
DNA: TGTGCTAGTGGTTTAGGGGAGTACGAGCAGTACTTC

size: .
V: TRBV2
D: TRBD2
J: TRBJ2-1
CDR3: CARGGEFSHNEQFF
DNA: TGTGCCAGGGGGGGGGAGTTTTCCCACAATGAGCAGTTCTTC

size: many
V: TRBV20-1
D: TRBD1
J: TRBJ1-2
CDR3: CSARVRGQVDYGGYTF
DNA: TGCAGTGCTAGAGTCCGCGGACAGGTGGATTATGGGGGCTACACCTTC

size: many
V: TRBV6-5
D: .
J: TRBJ1-1
CDR3: CASSMWQGSEAFF
DNA: TGTGCCAGCAGCATGTGGCAGGGATCTGAAGCTTTCTTT

size: .
V: TRBV27
D: TRBD1
J: TRBJ2-7
CDR3: CASSPNGQGFYEQYF
DNA: TGTGCCAGCAGTCCCAACGGACAGGGTTTCTACGAGCAGTACTTC

size: many
V: TRBV7-2
D: .
J: TRBJ2-7
CDR3: CASSLPDRSYEQYF
DNA: TGTGCCAGCAGCTTGCCGGACAGATCCTACGAGCAGTACTTC

size: .
V: TRBV4-3
D: .
J: TRBJ2-7
CDR3: CASSQDRLGYEQYF
DNA: TGCGCCAGCAGCCAAGATCGGTTGGGCTACGAGCAGTACTTC

size: many
V: TRBV29-1
D: .
J: TRBJ1-2
CDR3: CSVESRDQPYGYTF
DNA: TGCAGCGTTGAAAGTCGGGATCAGCCGTATGGCTACACCTTC